The source of this TCR beta chain is a study of cytomegalovirus exposure and HLA in healthy donors. General study results and limits: When a later analysis compared HLA-associated TCR beta chains with equally common others, the HLA-associated chains turned out to be more clonally expanded and to have lower generation probabilities. The Asian-associated ancestry cluster reportedly had fewer N-insertions than the 666-donor mean in a later analysis. Many donors shared some public TCRs, even though most TCR sequences were rare.

Germline V lookup: CDR1 KGHSH, CDR2 LQKENI. The CDR3 sequence is 13 residues long. The germline V and J ends were trimmed by 8 bases and 7 bases, with 14 bases remaining between them. With 60 Vbeta and 13 Jbeta primers, the PCR was carried out. Sequencing was performed with immunoSEQ multiplex PCR; in TCRdb, only in-frame clones are kept and a portion is missing. This table holds more than 85,000 clones, about 80% found once. In the case of this clone: Its antigen is undetermined.

The V call is TRBV18, the J call TRBJ1-4; D unresolved. Sequenced: PBMCs. This TCR was recovered from a man under 40 in good health and CMV-seronegative. This CDR3 reads CASRGGGGEKLFF. CDR3 sequence (DNA): TGTGCCAGCCGGGGAGGAGGAGGTGAAAAACTGTTTTTT.